This record looks at one TCR beta chain sequence and its context. Its antigen is still unknown. The source of the sample is a study of monozygotic twins with inflammatory bowel disease (dated by TCRdb to the late 2010s). For the study in its entirety: In total, approximately 28 monozygotic twin pairs made up the full study: 19 Danish pairs, all IBD-discordant, plus nine German pairs, of which four were IBD-concordant and five were IBD-discordant. Each individual had, on average, about 151 000 unique TCRalpha sequences and 181 000 unique TCRbeta sequences available for analysis. The search for disease-associated traits relied mainly on comparing, within discordant pairs, IBD patients with their genetically identical healthy co-twins. Broad study findings and their caveats: No single strong signal or clonotype linked to IBD turned up in the results, so the idea that one exists was not supported. The analysis was unable to tell different T cell subtypes apart. Repertoire similarity did not differ between concordant and discordant twins, possibly due to limited statistical power. Compared with healthy twins, IBD patients shared fewer clonotypes with other individuals, and the difference was most pronounced in patients with signs of disease activity. TCRbeta repertoire diversity, by inverse Simpson index, was decreased in IBD patients compared with their healthy co-twins. Background noise and inter-individual variability may have been introduced into the repertoires by the differing immunosuppressive treatments among patients.

Receptor libraries were prepared by 5' RACE. The input for every TCR library was 3500 ng of total RNA. For each sample, cDNA synthesis was carried out in eight separate reactions using SMARTScribe reverse transcriptase. During cDNA synthesis, unique molecular identifiers containing a 6-nucleotide sample barcode were introduced by template switching. Two nested PCRs of approximately 16 and 10 cycles amplified the TCRalpha and TCRbeta cDNA, and bead purification followed each PCR. Before amplification, the cDNA was treated with uracil DNA-glycosylase and purified using the QIAquick PCR purification kit. The second PCR added Illumina TruSeq-compatible adapters along with sample-specific barcodes. Library quality and concentration were checked on TapeStation and Qubit, and libraries were pooled at about 5 ng each. Pooled libraries were sequenced on an Illumina HiSeq2500 single-index Rapid Run with 2 x 100 bp reads and custom sequencing primers. Turning to the authors' computational methods: PCR and sequencing errors were corrected by UMI-based consensus assembly using MiGEC version 1.2.6. MiXCR version 2.1.1 was used for V(D)J alignment, clonotype assembly and CDR3 extraction. To normalise gene usage, clonotype sharing and MAIT/NKT TCR abundance, the analysis used the top 1000, 10 000 and 20 000 clonotypes per sample. After downsampling to 27 000 UMIs, diversity was calculated as the inverse Simpson index using the vegan R package. Paired Mann-Whitney U tests were applied to discordant twin pairs, with Benjamini-Hochberg correction for multiple testing. Following reprocessing of the reads by TCRdb, the data hold one row per CDR3 protein sequence and no DNA is available. TCRdb's processing, not the authors' own work, is the source of the V and J calls. The table kept for this sample lists about 160,000 distinct CDR3 sequences. The top ten clonotypes cover approximately 2.4% of the sample.

The CDR3 holds 14 amino acids from the cysteine to the phenylalanine. No DNA sequence is on record. As encoded in the germline V gene (reference sequence), CDR1 is DFQATT while CDR2 is SNEGSKA. From each donor, a roughly 2.5 ml peripheral blood sample was collected into PAXgene tubes and stored at -80 degrees C. Without T cell sorting, total RNA was isolated from whole blood using the PAXgene blood miRNA kit on an automated QIAcube. Peripheral blood from monozygotic twin pairs concordant or discordant for inflammatory bowel disease was subjected to deep TCRalpha and TCRbeta repertoire profiling with unique molecular barcoding. Smoking habits were recorded for all twin pairs, with individuals classified as current, former or never smokers.

The rearranged chain carries TRBV20-1 and TRBJ2-7. Sequenced sample: blood. The clonotype originates from a human donor with ulcerative colitis or Crohn's disease, or a healthy co-twin of an affected twin (not recorded which). The CDR3: CSARDRLNRYEQYF.